A selection of T cell receptor beta chains follows, all from one sample in a study of T-cell memory formation after mild COVID-19. MiXCR was run by TCRdb on the 5' RACE reads, yielding one entry per CDR3 protein. The repertoire holds 90,000 to 120,000 distinct CDR3 sequences, with around 15% as singletons. The sequenced material came from PBMCs or a T cell subset sorted from them (not recorded which). Receptor source: a man between 18 and 29 years old who had mild COVID-19 (a few samples of this study predate the infection). Cell type and time point are not known. CDR3s include the opening cysteine and the closing phenylalanine or tryptophan. D genes are given only for firm matches. Some rows have no size entry. The others give once, few or many, or a class for an expanded clone.

d_gene | abundance | j_gene | v_gene | CDR3nt | CDR3aa
TRBD2 | NA | TRBJ2-5 | TRBV7-9 | TGTGCCAGCAGCTCGGGACTAGCGGTCACTCCAGAGACCCAGTACTTC | CASSSGLAVTPETQYF
TRBD1 | few | TRBJ1-1 | TRBV6-2/TRBV6-3 | TGTGCCAGCAGTGGGGCCCAGGGGGTGTTCACTGAAGCTTTCTTT | CASSGAQGVFTEAFF
NA | NA | TRBJ2-3 | TRBV5-1 | TGCGCCAGCACCCGGACCCAGCGGACCACAGATACGCAGTATTTT | CASTRTQRTTDTQYF
NA | many | TRBJ1-1 | TRBV29-1 | TGCAGCGTGCCGGAAACTAACACTGAAGCTTTCTTT | CSVPETNTEAFF
NA | few | TRBJ2-3 | TRBV21-1 | TGTGCCAGCAGCATTTGGCCGGGACAGGTCACAGATACGCAGTATTTT | CASSIWPGQVTDTQYF
NA | NA | TRBJ1-2 | TRBV7-3 | TGTGCCAGCAGCTTAAGCCAGTACGATGGCTACACCTTC | CASSLSQYDGYTF
TRBD1 | many | TRBJ2-2 | TRBV4-3 | TGCGCCAGCAGCCAAGAGAGGGGGCAGAGCGGGGAGCTGTTTTTT | CASSQERGQSGELFF
NA | few | TRBJ1-6 | TRBV19 | TGTGCCAGTAGTATAGGGAACAGCTATAATTCACCCCTCCACTTT | CASSIGNSYNSPLHF
TRBD1 | few | TRBJ1-1 | TRBV6-5 | TGTGCCAGCAGACAGGACAGGGGCACTGAAGCTTTCTTT | CASRQDRGTEAFF
NA | many | TRBJ2-1 | TRBV4-1 | TGCGCCAGCAGCCAAAGGGAGACAGGAGAGTACAATGAGCAGTTCTTC | CASSQRETGEYNEQFF
TRBD1 | NA | TRBJ2-5 | TRBV7-9 | TGTGCCAGCAGCTTAGAGGGGACAGGGTCTAGGGAGACCCAGTACTTC | CASSLEGTGSRETQYF
TRBD2 | NA | TRBJ2-2 | TRBV5-5 | TGTGCCAGCAGCCTGAGACTAGCGGCGTACACCGGGGAGCTGTTTTTT | CASSLRLAAYTGELFF
NA | NA | TRBJ1-1 | TRBV7-9 | TGTGCCAGCAGCTTAGTTAGGGACCGTGAAGCTTTCTTT | CASSLVRDREAFF
NA | NA | TRBJ2-3 | TRBV5-6 | TGTGCCAGCAGCGGGGAAGCCTCTAATCAAGATACGCAGTATTTT | CASSGEASNQDTQYF
NA | few | TRBJ1-2 | TRBV7-9 | TGTGCCAGCAGCTCCCCGGGAGGGGCAGGCTATGGCTACACCTTC | CASSSPGGAGYGYTF
TRBD1 | NA | TRBJ1-5 | TRBV27 | TGTGCCAGCAGTCCCGAACAGGGGGCAGCGGGCAATCAGCCCCAGCATTTT | CASSPEQGAAGNQPQHF
TRBD1 | few | TRBJ2-2 | TRBV14 | TGTGCCAGCAGCCAAGCCCTAAGGGACAGGGAAACCGGGGAGCTGTTTTTT | CASSQALRDRETGELFF
NA | NA | TRBJ2-5 | TRBV6-2/TRBV6-3 | TGTGCCAGCAGTTACAGTCGAGCCCTCCAAGAGACCCAGTACTTC | CASSYSRALQETQYF
TRBD2 | few | TRBJ2-1 | TRBV9 | TGTGCCAGCAGCGCCCTAGCGGGGGGGAGCTATGAGCAGTTCTTC | CASSALAGGSYEQFF
TRBD2 | few | TRBJ2-3 | TRBV7-2 | TGTGCCAGCAGACCCGGACTTCTAGCGGGGGAGACAGATACGCAGTATTTT | CASRPGLLAGETDTQYF
TRBD2 | NA | TRBJ2-3 | TRBV12-3/TRBV12-4 | TGTGCCAGCAGTTTCGGGGGACTAGGCACAGATACGCAGTATTTT | CASSFGGLGTDTQYF
TRBD1 | few | TRBJ1-1 | TRBV6-6 | TGTGCCAGCAGTTACTTCAGGGGGAGGAACACTGAAGCTTTCTTT | CASSYFRGRNTEAFF
TRBD1 | NA | TRBJ2-7 | TRBV12-3/TRBV12-4 | TGTGCCAGCAGTCTCGACAGGGGGGGCTACGAGCAGTACTTC | CASSLDRGGYEQYF
TRBD1 | NA | TRBJ2-1 | TRBV23-1 | TGCGCCAGCAGTCAATCACGACAGGGGGCTCACAATGAGCAGTTCTTC | CASSQSRQGAHNEQFF
NA | NA | TRBJ2-1 | TRBV4-2 | TGTGCCAGCAGCCAAGTTCTCCGGGAGATCGATGAGCAGTTCTTC | CASSQVLREIDEQFF
TRBD2 | NA | TRBJ2-3 | TRBV9 | TGTGCCAGCAGCGATCCCCCGGGACTAGCAAATACGCAGTATTTT | CASSDPPGLANTQYF
NA | many | TRBJ2-3 | TRBV12-3/TRBV12-4 | TGTGCCAGCAGTCTAGGGGACTTACCTACGCAGTATTTT | CASSLGDLPTQYF
TRBD1 | few | TRBJ1-5 | TRBV27 | TGTGCCAGCAGTTCCGGACAGGTTAATCAGCCCCAGCATTTT | CASSSGQVNQPQHF
TRBD2 | NA | TRBJ2-1 | TRBV7-9 | TGTGCCAGCAGCTTAGTCGGGGAGGGATACAATGAGCAGTTCTTC | CASSLVGEGYNEQFF
TRBD2 | few | TRBJ2-1 | TRBV5-5 | TGTGCCAGCAGTCCACTAGCGGGGGGGTGGTACAATGAGCAGTTCTTC | CASSPLAGGWYNEQFF
NA | few | TRBJ2-1 | TRBV19 | TGTGCCAGTAGTGTCCCGAGCGGGGAGCAGTTCTTC | CASSVPSGEQFF
NA | NA | TRBJ1-5 | TRBV24-1 | TGTGCCACCAGTGATGCCCGAACAGGCAATCAGCCCCAGCATTTT | CATSDARTGNQPQHF
NA | few | TRBJ2-1 | TRBV6-2/TRBV6-3 | TGTGCCAGCAGTTACTCGAGTGAGCAGTTCTTC | CASSYSSEQFF
TRBD1 | NA | TRBJ1-1 | TRBV7-8 | TGTGCCAGCAGCTACCTCAGGGGGCAAAATCCTTTCTTT | CASSYLRGQNPFF
TRBD1 | few | TRBJ2-1 | TRBV5-1 | TGCGCCAGCAGCGGCGACAGGGTTGTCAATGAGCAGTTCTTC | CASSGDRVVNEQFF
TRBD2 | few | TRBJ2-3 | TRBV9 | TGTGCCAGCAGCCTGCCCAAGACTAGCGGGGGGGGTCGCGGCGCAGATACGCAGTATTTT | CASSLPKTSGGGRGADTQYF
TRBD1 | few | TRBJ1-2 | TRBV5-1 | TGCGCCAGCAGCGTGGGGACAGGGAGAGTGGATGGCTACACCTTC | CASSVGTGRVDGYTF
TRBD1 | NA | TRBJ2-6 | TRBV27 | TGTGCCAGCAGCAGGACAGGACCTGGGGCCAACGTCCTGACTTTC | CASSRTGPGANVLTF
NA | NA | TRBJ2-7 | TRBV29-1 | TGCAGCGTTGTCAACAGGCAGTACGAGCAGTACTTC | CSVVNRQYEQYF
NA | many | TRBJ2-3 | TRBV4-2 | TGTGCCAGCAGCCGTGGGGCAGATACGCAGTATTTT | CASSRGADTQYF
NA | NA | TRBJ1-2 | TRBV3-1 | TGTGCCAGCAGCCAAGGGACGAGAGATTGGGGAGACTATGGCTACACCTTC | CASSQGTRDWGDYGYTF
NA | NA | TRBJ2-2 | TRBV4-1 | TGCGCCAGCAGCCGATCGCAGGGTAACACCGGGGAGCTGTTTTTT | CASSRSQGNTGELFF
TRBD1 | many | TRBJ1-1 | TRBV7-9 | TGTGCCAGCAGCTTGGAAAACAGGGGGACGGCTGAAGCTTTCTTT | CASSLENRGTAEAFF
NA | few | TRBJ2-5 | TRBV4-1 | TGCGCCAGCAGCTCCCGGGTAGCGGAGACCCAGTACTTC | CASSSRVAETQYF
NA | many | TRBJ2-2 | TRBV5-4 | TGTGCCAGCAGCTCTTACACCGGGGAGCTGTTTTTT | CASSSYTGELFF
TRBD1 | NA | TRBJ1-5 | TRBV29-1 | TGCAGCGTAGCGACAGGGGCAAATCAGCCCCAGCATTTT | CSVATGANQPQHF